This TCR beta chain comes out of a study of cytomegalovirus exposure and HLA in healthy donors. Study-level information: Out of approximately 400 genotyped donors, roughly 83% belonged to the Caucasian-associated ancestry cluster.

A word on this clone: What it recognizes is unknown.

Overall study results and limits: TRBV6-2, TRBV6-3 and some other V segments were unresolvable in 87-base-pair reads. With DRB1 most and HLA-C fewest, TCR association rates differed between HLA loci in a later analysis.

In the PCR, 60 Vbeta and 13 Jbeta primers were used. Original data processing: In a later analysis, of tens of millions of unique beta chains, around 11 million appeared in at least two donors. Libraries were prepared by immunoSEQ multiplex PCR; TCRdb keeps only in-frame clonotypes and omits some of them. V and J calls and clone size follow that table, whereas D and trimming were derived from the DNA. The table has about 200,000 clones, approximately 86% seen once. CDR1 and CDR2 from the germline V gene are SGHAT and FQNNGV. The V and J ends lost 6 bases and 1 base, in that order; junction bases with no gene match: 7. The CDR3 is 16 amino acids.

Sequencing was done on a sample of PBMCs. The chain carries TRBV11-2 and TRBJ2-2, with 8 bases matching TRBD2. The clonotype was recovered from a woman in her twenties or thirties in good health and CMV-seronegative. The CDR3, as DNA: TGTGCCAGCAGGCGAGGTACTAGCGGGAACACCGGGGAGCTGTTTTTT. This gives the protein CASRRGTSGNTGELFF.